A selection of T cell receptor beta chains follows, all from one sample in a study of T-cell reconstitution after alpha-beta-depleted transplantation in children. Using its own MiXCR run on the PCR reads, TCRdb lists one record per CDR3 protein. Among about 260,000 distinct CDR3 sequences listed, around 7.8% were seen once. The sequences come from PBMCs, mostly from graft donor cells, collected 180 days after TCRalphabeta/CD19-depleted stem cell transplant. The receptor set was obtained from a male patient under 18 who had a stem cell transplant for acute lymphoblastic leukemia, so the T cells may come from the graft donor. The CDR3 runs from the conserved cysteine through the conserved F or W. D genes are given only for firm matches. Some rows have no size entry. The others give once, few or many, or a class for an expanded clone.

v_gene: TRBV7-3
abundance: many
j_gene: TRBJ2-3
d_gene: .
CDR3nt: TGTGCCAGCAGCCTACAGGGTGGGAGGCCAGATACGCAGTATTTT
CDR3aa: CASSLQGGRPDTQYF

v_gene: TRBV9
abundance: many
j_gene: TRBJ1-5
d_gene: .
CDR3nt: TGTGCCAGCAGCGTGGGACCGGTCAATCAGCCCCAGCATTTT
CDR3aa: CASSVGPVNQPQHF

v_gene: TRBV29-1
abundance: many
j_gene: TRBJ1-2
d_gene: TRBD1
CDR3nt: TGCAGCGCTCAATTCGGGGACAGGTCAAGGGGCTACACCTTC
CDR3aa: CSAQFGDRSRGYTF

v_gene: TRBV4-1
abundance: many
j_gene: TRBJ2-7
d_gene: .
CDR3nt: TGCGCCAGCAGCCAAGATACGCAGGGGAAGACCTACGAGCAGTACTTC
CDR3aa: CASSQDTQGKTYEQYF

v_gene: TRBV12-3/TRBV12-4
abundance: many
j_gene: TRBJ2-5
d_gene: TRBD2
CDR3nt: TGTGCCAGCACTCTCGGACTAGTGCGTGCAGAGACCCAGTACTTC
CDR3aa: CASTLGLVRAETQYF

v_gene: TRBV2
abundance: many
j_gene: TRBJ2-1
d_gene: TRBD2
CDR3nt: TGTGCCAGCAGTGAATTTCTAGCGGGAGTCTCCTACAATGAGCAGTTCTTC
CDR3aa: CASSEFLAGVSYNEQFF

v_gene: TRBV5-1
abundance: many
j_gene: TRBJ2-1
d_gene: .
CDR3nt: TGCGCCAGCAGCTTGGCCGCCTACCGGGAGACTGAGCAGTTCTTC
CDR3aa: CASSLAAYRETEQFF

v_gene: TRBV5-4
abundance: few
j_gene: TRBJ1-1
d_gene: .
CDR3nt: TGTGCCAGCAGCTTCGGGAGCACTGAAGCTTTCTTT
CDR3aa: CASSFGSTEAFF

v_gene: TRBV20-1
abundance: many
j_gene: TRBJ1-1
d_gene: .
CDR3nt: TGCAGTGCTCCCGGGCCGCCAGCAGGGAACACTGAAGCTTTCTTT
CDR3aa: CSAPGPPAGNTEAFF

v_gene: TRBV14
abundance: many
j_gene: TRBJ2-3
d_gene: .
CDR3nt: TGTGCCAGCAGCCAAGTCAAGGGGACAAAGCAGTATTTT
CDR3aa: CASSQVKGTKQYF

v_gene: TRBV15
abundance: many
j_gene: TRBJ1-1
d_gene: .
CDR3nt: TGTGCCACCAGCAGTCCTATAGCCCGGGGCACTGAAGCTTTCTTT
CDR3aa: CATSSPIARGTEAFF

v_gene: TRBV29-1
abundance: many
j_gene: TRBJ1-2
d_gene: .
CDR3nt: TGCAGCCCTGTTTTTAGGGGGGGAGAGCTTGGATCGAATGGCTACACCTTC
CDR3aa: CSPVFRGGELGSNGYTF

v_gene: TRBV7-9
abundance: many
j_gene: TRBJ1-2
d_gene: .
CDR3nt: TGTGCCAGCAGCTTAGCGCAAGGAGATGGCTACACCTTC
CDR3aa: CASSLAQGDGYTF

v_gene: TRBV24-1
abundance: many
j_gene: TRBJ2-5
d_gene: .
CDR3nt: TGTGCCGCTGGACAGACCCAGTACTTC
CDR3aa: CAAGQTQYF

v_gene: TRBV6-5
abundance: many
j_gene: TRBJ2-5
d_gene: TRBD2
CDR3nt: TGTGCCAGCAGCCGGGGACTAGCGACGCAAAAGACCCAGTACTTC
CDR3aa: CASSRGLATQKTQYF

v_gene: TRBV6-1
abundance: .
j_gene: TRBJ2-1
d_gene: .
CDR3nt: TGTGCCAGCAGTGCCCGCAGGGCCTCCTACAATGAGCAGTTCTTC
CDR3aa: CASSARRASYNEQFF

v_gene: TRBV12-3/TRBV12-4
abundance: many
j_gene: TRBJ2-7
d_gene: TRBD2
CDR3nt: TGTGCCAGCAGACCAGGACTAGCGGGAGAGACGTACTTC
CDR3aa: CASRPGLAGETYF

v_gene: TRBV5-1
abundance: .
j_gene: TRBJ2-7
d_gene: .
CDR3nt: TGCGCCAGCAGCCCTGGACGGATATACGAGCAGTACTTC
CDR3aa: CASSPGRIYEQYF

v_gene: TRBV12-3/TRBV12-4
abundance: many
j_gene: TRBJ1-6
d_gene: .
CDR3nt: TGTGCCAGCAGTGGACAGTTTAATTCACCCCTCCACTTT
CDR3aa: CASSGQFNSPLHF

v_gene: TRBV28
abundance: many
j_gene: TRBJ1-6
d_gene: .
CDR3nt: TGTGCCAGCAGTTTACCTATACGGGCCGCGCTATCCTCACCCCTCCACTTT
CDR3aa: CASSLPIRAALSSPLHF

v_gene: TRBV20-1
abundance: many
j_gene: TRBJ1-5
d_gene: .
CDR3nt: TGCAGTGCTAGAAAGGGGAATCAGCCCCAGCATTTT
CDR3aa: CSARKGNQPQHF

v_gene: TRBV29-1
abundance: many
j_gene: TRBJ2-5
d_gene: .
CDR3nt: TGCAGCGTTGGCCAAGGGAGTGAGACCCAGTACTTC
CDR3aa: CSVGQGSETQYF

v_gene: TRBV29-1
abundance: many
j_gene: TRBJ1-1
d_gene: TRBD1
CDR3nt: TGCAGCGCACAACAGGGGATGAACACTGAAGCTTTCTTT
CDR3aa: CSAQQGMNTEAFF

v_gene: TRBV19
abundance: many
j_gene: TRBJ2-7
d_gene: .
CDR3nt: TGTGCCAGTAGTTCCAGACGACTAGAAAGTCGTGGTGAGCAGTACTTC
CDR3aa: CASSSRRLESRGEQYF

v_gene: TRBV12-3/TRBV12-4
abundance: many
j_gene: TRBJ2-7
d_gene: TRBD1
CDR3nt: TGTGCCAGCAGTTTAGCTCCGGGACAGGGAGTCGGCGAGCAGTACTTC
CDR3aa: CASSLAPGQGVGEQYF